The source of this TCR beta chain is a study of shared clonotypes between healthy human individuals. TCRdb's copy holds only in-frame clones and misses some; the assay was immunoSEQ multiplex PCR. The data show around 1.6 million clones, 95% to 99% seen once. The CDR3 consists of 14 residues. Germline values: CDR1 MNHEY, CDR2 SVGAGI. Trimming left V 4 bases short and J 6 bases short, with 15 bases between. The V call is TRBV6-5, the J call TRBJ1-1, with D maybe TRBD1 (5 bases). The sequence was obtained from a man under 40 in good health. Sample: naive CD4+ T cells sorted from blood. Sample subset: CD45RA+ positively selected. The CDR3 loop is CASSSVPGIPEAFF. CDR3 DNA sequence: TGTGCCAGCAGTTCTGTCCCAGGGATCCCTGAAGCTTTCTTT.